These 23 T cell receptor beta chains share one sample of origin, sequenced in a study of T cell changes during pregnancy in multiple sclerosis. Sequencing was performed with immunoSEQ multiplex PCR; in TCRdb, only in-frame clones are kept and a portion is missing. Of more than 65,000 clones in the sample, nearly 95% are singletons; the top ten hold more than 0.95%. The input for sequencing was peripheral blood, taken in the second trimester of pregnancy. These receptors came from a female donor with multiple sclerosis, enrolled in a pregnancy study.

The chain recombines TRBV29-1 with TRBJ2-1; 9 nucleotides line up with TRBD2. Germline CDR1 and CDR2: SQVTM and ANQGSEA. The CDR3 spans 14 residues. Trimming took 2 bases from V and 8 from J; bases not matched to a gene: 7. Here the CDR3 reads CSVERSLAGDEQFF. The CDR3 DNA reads as TGCAGCGTTGAACGATCACTAGCGGGCGATGAGCAGTTCTTC.

This sequence joins TRBV7-8 and TRBJ1-2; D is ambiguous. V gave up 5 bases and J gave up 2 bases, with 12 bases separating them. The CDR3 has 14 residues. Per the germline V gene, CDR1 is SGHVS and CDR2 is FQNEAQ. The DNA of the CDR3 is TGTGCCAGCAGCCCCGAGGGAGCAAACTATGGCTACACCTTC. The encoded protein is CASSPEGANYGYTF.

This clone appeared once. The V gene is TRBV5-1, the J gene TRBJ2-5, with 16 bases that match TRBD2. The germline V gene has CDR1 SGHRS and CDR2 YFSETQ. The ends lost 4 bases at V and 9 bases at J; junction bases unmatched: 9. The CDR3 length is 16 residues. CDR3 sequence (DNA): TGCGCCAGCAGCCCGGGACTAGCGGGAGGGCCGGTGGCCCAGTACTTC. Translation gives CASSPGLAGGPVAQYF.

This sequence joins TRBV6-1 and TRBJ1-5; D may be TRBD1 (5 bases). CDR1 MNHNS and CDR2 SASEGT come from the germline V gene. Deletions cut 2 bases from V and 6 bases from J, with 17 bases between. The CDR3 consists of 16 residues. CDR3 region: CASSERGRERAQPQHF. CDR3 in DNA: TGTGCCAGCAGTGAAAGGGGCAGGGAACGAGCTCAGCCCCAGCATTTT.

For the CDR3, the DNA is TGTGCCAGCAGCTCCCAGGGGCTAAGCTCCTACAATGAGCAGTTCTTC. Protein sequence: CASSSQGLSSYNEQFF. The rearrangement uses TRBV7-3 and TRBJ2-1; weak D call: TRBD1 (6 bases). This CDR3 has 16 amino acids. V was pared by 4 bases and J by 0 bases, with 13 bases between. In germline, CDR1 is SGHTA, CDR2 FQGTGA.

This chain uses TRBV6-5 with TRBJ1-2; TRBD1 might be the D (5 bases). The ends were cut back, 0 bases at V and 4 bases at J, with 6 bases in the middle. This CDR3 has 13 residues. CDR1 is MNHEY and CDR2 is SVGAGI in the germline V gene. For the CDR3, the DNA is TGTGCCAGCAGTTACTCGCAGGGCTATGGCTACACCTTC. Its translation: CASSYSQGYGYTF.

The chain is built from TRBV29-1 and TRBJ2-1; a possible D gene is TRBD2 (6 bases). Per germline, CDR1 SQVTM and CDR2 ANQGSEA. V was clipped by 6 bases and J by 9 bases, with 18 bases between them. CDR3 length: 13 residues. In DNA form, the CDR3 reads TGCAGCGTCGCTAGCGAATTGATAGTTGAGCAGTTCTTC. Translating it yields CSVASELIVEQFF.

V gene TRBV6-1 combines with J gene TRBJ1-5; no firm D call. Germline V CDR1 and CDR2: MNHNS, SASEGT. Trimming took 8 bases from V and 6 from J, leaving 5 bases between them. The length of the CDR3 is 10 residues. CDR3 loop: CASGSQPQHF. CDR3 DNA: TGTGCCAGCGGGAGTCAGCCCCAGCATTTT.

This chain joins TRBV27 and TRBJ2-7; tentative D call: TRBD1 (6 bases). CDR3 length: 13 amino acids. The V gene lost 6 bases and the J gene lost 1 base, with 10 bases spanning the gap. Germline-derived CDR1 and CDR2 are MNHEY and SMNVEV (reference sequence). The CDR3 is CASSYQGSYEQYF. DNA for the CDR3: TGTGCCAGCAGCTACCAGGGGTCCTACGAGCAGTACTTC.

This clone was seen only once. The CDR3 DNA reads as TGCGCCAGCAGCTTGGTTCAGGGGGCCACTGAAGCTTTCTTT. Translation gives CASSLVQGATEAFF. This chain uses TRBV5-1 with TRBJ1-1; 8 bases align to TRBD1. The CDR3 totals 14 residues. V shed 0 bases and J 4 bases; nucleotides not matched to a gene: 2. From germline, CDR1 is SGHRS and CDR2 YFSETQ.

The chain couples TRBV5-1 to TRBJ2-1; 12 positions agree with TRBD2. Germline V CDR1 and CDR2: SGHRS, YFSETQ. V lost 1 base, J lost 9 bases, and 8 bases stayed unmatched. This CDR3 spans 16 amino acids. CDR3: CASSLFLAGGPTEQFF. CDR3 bases: TGCGCCAGCAGCTTGTTCCTAGCGGGAGGGCCGACTGAGCAGTTCTTC.

This sequence joins TRBV5-4 and TRBJ2-1, with 13 bases that match TRBD2. Trimming removed 0 bases from V and 7 bases from J; junction bases left unmatched: 4. The CDR3 length is 16 residues. Germline loops: CDR1 SGHNT, CDR2 YYREEE (reference sequence). CDR3 DNA: TGTGCCAGCAGCTTGGGTACTAGCGGGGGGGGGAATGAGCAGTTCTTC. Protein sequence: CASSLGTSGGGNEQFF.

The count of this clone is one. The chain links TRBV9 to TRBJ2-7, with TRBD2 matching over 8 bases. J was trimmed by 4 bases and V by 0 bases; bases with no gene match: 6. The germline CDR1 and CDR2 sequences are SGDLS and YYNGEE. The CDR3 is made up of 15 amino acids. CDR3 in amino acids: CASSVGFTSGYEQYF. The CDR3 coding sequence is TGTGCCAGCAGCGTAGGTTTCACTAGCGGATACGAGCAGTACTTC. Full variable domain (outside the CDR3, taken from reference TRBV9 and TRBJ2-7): DSGVTQTPKHLITATGQRVTLRCSPRSGDLSVYWYQQSLDQGLQFLIQYYNGEERAKGNILERFSAQQFPDLHSELNLSSLELGDSALYFCASSVGFTSGYEQYFGPGTRLTVT.

A single count supports this clone. The V gene is TRBV15, the J gene TRBJ1-5; 7 bases fit TRBD1. Germline assignment: CDR1 LNHNV and CDR2 YYDKDF (reference sequence). The CDR3 totals 15 residues. V lost 1 base to trimming and J lost 9 bases; unmatched junction nucleotides: 9. CDR3 loop: CATSRGRDPGGPQHF. DNA of the CDR3: TGTGCCACCAGCAGAGGCCGGGATCCAGGGGGGCCCCAGCATTTT.

The chain recombines TRBV19 with TRBJ1-2, with 8 bases that match TRBD1. V shed 9 bases, J shed 8 bases, and the junction held 11 bases outside the gene matches. The germline V gene encodes CDR1 LNHDA and CDR2 SQIVND (reference sequence). The CDR3 spans 13 residues. The CDR3 loop reads CASRSTGEDGYTF. The CDR3 nucleotides read TGTGCCAGCCGTTCGACAGGGGAAGACGGCTACACCTTC.

The chain recombines TRBV11-2 with TRBJ2-2; possible D gene TRBD2, 5 bases. The CDR3 length is 16 residues. The V end was cut by 5 bases, the J end by 4 bases, with 17 bases between. Germline V gene lookup returns CDR1 SGHAT and CDR2 FQNNGV. CDR3: CASSASSARGTGELFF. The CDR3 DNA reads as TGTGCCAGCAGCGCCTCCTCGGCCCGGGGCACCGGGGAGCTGTTTTTT.

This clone has a single count. This chain uses TRBV25-1 with TRBJ1-3; TRBD1 is a possible D gene (6 bases). Germline assignment: CDR1 MGHDK and CDR2 SYGVNS. V dropped 4 bases and J dropped 2 bases, with 12 bases sitting between them. The CDR3 is made up of 15 amino acids. In DNA, the CDR3 is TGTGCCAGCAGTGCGGGCAGGGGAACTGGAAACACCATATATTTT. Its protein product is CASSAGRGTGNTIYF.

CDR3 sequence reads: CASSFTTTGGSSGNTIYF. In DNA form, the CDR3 reads TGTGCCAGCAGCTTCACTACTACAGGGGGAAGCTCTGGAAACACCATATATTTT. The chain uses TRBV7-9 and TRBJ1-3; 8 positions match TRBD1. V lost 3 bases, J lost 0 bases, and 10 bases stayed unmatched. CDR1 is SEHNR, CDR2 FQNEAQ, per germline (reference sequence). This CDR3 spans 18 amino acids. The complete variable domain, with remaining parts taken from reference TRBV7-9 and TRBJ1-3, reads DTGVSQNPRHKITKRGQNVTFRCDPISEHNRLYWYRQTLGQGPEFLTYFQNEAQLEKSRLLSDRFSAERPKGSFSTLEIQRTEQGDSAMYLCASSFTTTGGSSGNTIYFGEGSWLTVV.

J is TRBJ2-1 and V is TRBV7-2; 10 bases line up with TRBD1. This CDR3 region has 15 residues. V gave up 6 bases and J gave up 7 bases; unmatched junction bases: 9. The V gene's germline CDR1 is SGHTA and CDR2 FQGNSA. The CDR3 sequence: CASSPGTGVANEQFF. CDR3 DNA sequence: TGTGCCAGCAGTCCCGGGACAGGGGTAGCGAATGAGCAGTTCTTC.

The chain recombines TRBV7-2 with TRBJ2-5; D gene uncertain. The CDR3 totals 15 residues. In germline, CDR1 is SGHTA, CDR2 FQGNSA. Trimming shortened V by 0 bases and J by 0 bases, and 8 bases separated the two germline ends. The CDR3, as DNA: TGTGCCAGCAGCTTAGCGCAGTCGTACCAAGAGACCCAGTACTTC. This codes for CASSLAQSYQETQYF.

The sample holds one count of this clone. The V call is TRBV5-1, the J call TRBJ1-1, with D possibly TRBD1 on 5 matching bases. Per germline, CDR1 SGHRS and CDR2 YFSETQ. The CDR3 totals 14 residues. Trimming took 5 bases from V and 0 from J, leaving 11 bases between them. CDR3 nucleotide sequence: TGCGCCAGCAGTCCGGGGGGTCTGAACACTGAAGCTTTCTTT. It codes for CASSPGGLNTEAFF. The full variable domain, completed using reference TRBV5-1 and TRBJ1-1, is KAGVTQTPRYLIKTRGQQVTLSCSPISGHRSVSWYQQTPGQGLQFLFEYFSETQRNKGNFPGRFSGRQFSNSRSEMNVSTLELGDSALYLCASSPGGLNTEAFFGQGTRLTVV.

The rearrangement uses TRBV10-1 and TRBJ1-5, with D tentatively TRBD1 (6 bases). CDR3 size: 13 residues. V lost 5 bases and J lost 6, with 11 bases in between. The germline gives CDR1 WNHNN, CDR2 SYGVQD (reference sequence). The CDR3 DNA reads as TGCGCCAGCAGTCAGGGGACGACTCAGCCCCAGCATTTT. Its translation: CASSQGTTQPQHF.

The chain recombines TRBV15 with TRBJ1-5; D unresolved. Germline assignment: CDR1 LNHNV and CDR2 YYDKDF (reference sequence). The germline V and J ends were trimmed by 1 base and 4 bases, with 14 bases remaining between them. The CDR3 sequence is 16 residues long. The CDR3 coding sequence is TGTGCCACCAGCAGAGCTTTCGGAGCCACTAATCAGCCCCAGCATTTT. It encodes CATSRAFGATNQPQHF.